Presented here are 7 T cell receptor beta chains from one specimen sequenced in a study of T-cell reconstitution after alpha-beta-depleted transplantation in children. Construction of the TCRbeta library involved unique molecular identifiers. In TCRdb, the PCR reads were re-called with MiXCR into one record per CDR3 protein. This sample yields about 540,000 distinct CDR3 sequences, of which around 18% are seen a single time; 3.3% belongs to the top ten. Specimen: PBMCs from the stem cell graft donor, collected from the stem cell graft. The receptors derive from a human donor who donated a stem cell graft to a child with acute lymphoblastic leukemia.

This clonotype was seen only a few times. The chain employs TRBV5-1 and TRBJ2-1, with D possibly matching TRBD2 (7 bases). The CDR3 is made up of 18 amino acids. Looked up from germline, CDR1 is SGHRS and CDR2 is YFSETQ. V lost 3 bases and J 1 base, leaving 20 bases between the germline ends. Here the CDR3 DNA reads TGCGCCAGCAGCTGGGGGCCAGGCGGGAGTTTTTCCTACAATGAGCAGTTCTTC. It specifies CASSWGPGGSFSYNEQFF.

The sample holds a few counts of this clonotype. The rearrangement joins TRBV6-1 to TRBJ2-1; possible D gene TRBD2, 6 bases. Germline loops: CDR1 MNHNS, CDR2 SASEGT. CDR3 length equals 16 residues. The V and J ends lost 1 base and 4 bases respectively, with 14 bases between them. The chain's CDR3 is CASSEDGGKYYNEQFF. CDR3 in DNA: TGTGCCAGCAGTGAAGATGGCGGGAAGTATTACAATGAGCAGTTCTTC.

This clonotype turned up a few times. This sequence joins TRBV20-1 and TRBJ2-7, with 9 bases fitting TRBD1. V was clipped by 6 bases and J by 5 bases; unmatched bases: 8. The CDR3 contains 13 residues. Germline lookup yields CDR1 DFQATT and CDR2 SNEGSKA (reference sequence). As DNA, the CDR3 is TGCAGTGCACTACCGGGACAGGGAGACGAGCAGTACTTC. It is translated as CSALPGQGDEQYF.

The CDR3 region is CASSQGEGPKNIQYF. CDR3 coding DNA: TGTGCCAGCAGCCAAGGGGAGGGGCCCAAAAACATTCAGTACTTC. The gene calls are TRBV3-1 and TRBJ2-4, with 7 bases that match TRBD2. The CDR3 totals 15 residues. V lost 1 base and J lost 2; bases outside the gene matches: 2. Germline-derived CDR1 and CDR2 are LGHDT and YNNKEL (reference sequence).

The table lists this clonotype with a few counts. The chain joins TRBV29-1 to TRBJ1-1; D is uncertain. The CDR3 runs 15 residues. With 7 bases removed from V and 4 bases from J, the gap between germline ends came to 22 bases. Germline V gene sequence: CDR1 SQVTM, CDR2 ANQGSEA. The CDR3 nucleotides read TGCAGCGCCCCGAGTACCTCTCCCCGGGGCACTGAAGCTTTCTTT. Its protein product is CSAPSTSPRGTEAFF.

This clonotype was observed a few times. The rearrangement links TRBV10-2 to TRBJ2-7, with D possibly matching TRBD2 (6 bases). The CDR3 has 20 residues. Looked up from germline, CDR1 is WSHSY and CDR2 is SAAADI. V was cut by 0 bases and J by 5 bases, with 29 bases left in between. The CDR3 DNA reads TGCGCCAGCAGTGAGTCGACGTTTCTCGGGACTTCAGCCCCGATCCACGAGCAGTACTTC. This sequence encodes CASSESTFLGTSAPIHEQYF.

The chain combines TRBV20-1 with TRBJ2-7; 7 nucleotides agree with TRBD1. Germline V gene sequence: CDR1 DFQATT, CDR2 SNEGSKA (reference sequence). There are 14 residues in the CDR3. V dropped 6 bases and J dropped 3; count of bases not matched to a gene: 11. The CDR3, as DNA: TGCAGTGCGACGAGAGAGGGGGCCGTCTACGAGCAGTACTTC. This sequence encodes CSATREGAVYEQYF.